The T cell receptor (beta chain) described here comes from a study of blood T cells in healthy people across ages. Looking at the study overall: Per every two T cells, about one barcoded beta molecule was captured by template switching.

Germline V lookup: CDR1 SGHTA, CDR2 FQGNSA. The CDR3 sequence is 18 residues long. Samples each had at least 5.5 micrograms of total RNA extracted. A sample-barcoded 5' primer and a J-beta primer mix were used in a second PCR of roughly 6 to 11 cycles. Through a template-switch adaptor with 12 random nucleotides, each cDNA molecule received a tag. The yield of each sample was at least 2.5 million CDR3-containing paired-end reads. One entry per CDR3 protein, called by TCRdb with MiXCR from the 5' RACE reads. The sample holds some 790,000 distinct CDR3 sequences, around 26% seen once. The table lists this clonotype with a few counts. A much more abundant neighbour one base away suggests this may be a read error.

This TCR came from a woman older than 75 in good health. The chain links TRBV7-2 to TRBJ2-6, with D perhaps being TRBD1 or TRBD2 (6 bases each). Specimen: blood. The CDR3, as DNA: TGTGCCAGCAGCTTAGACGGGGGCCGGTTCTCTGGGGCCAACGTCCGGACTTTC. Translated: CASSLDGGRFSGANVRTF.